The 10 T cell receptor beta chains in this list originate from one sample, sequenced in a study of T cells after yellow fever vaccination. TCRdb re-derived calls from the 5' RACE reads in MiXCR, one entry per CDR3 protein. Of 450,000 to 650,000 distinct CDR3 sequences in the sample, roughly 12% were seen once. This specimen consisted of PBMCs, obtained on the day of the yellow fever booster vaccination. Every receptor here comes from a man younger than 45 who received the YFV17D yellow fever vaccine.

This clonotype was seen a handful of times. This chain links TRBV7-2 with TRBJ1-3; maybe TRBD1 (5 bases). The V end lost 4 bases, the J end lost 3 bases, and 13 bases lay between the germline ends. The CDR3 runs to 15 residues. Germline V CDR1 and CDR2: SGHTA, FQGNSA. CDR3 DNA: TGTGCCAGCAGCTCGCACCAGGGACGTGGAAACACCATATATTTT. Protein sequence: CASSSHQGRGNTIYF.

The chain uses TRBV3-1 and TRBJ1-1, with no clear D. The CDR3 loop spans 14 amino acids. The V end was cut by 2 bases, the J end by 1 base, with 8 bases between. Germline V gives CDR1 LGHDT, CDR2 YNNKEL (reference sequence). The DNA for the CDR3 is TGTGCCAGCAGCCAACACGGGGAGAACACTGAAGCTTTCTTT. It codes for CASSQHGENTEAFF.

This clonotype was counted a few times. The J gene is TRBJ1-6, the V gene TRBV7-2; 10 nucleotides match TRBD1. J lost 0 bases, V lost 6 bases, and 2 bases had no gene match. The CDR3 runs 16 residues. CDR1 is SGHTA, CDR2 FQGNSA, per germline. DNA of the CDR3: TGTGCCAGCAGACGGACAGGGGGCTCCTATAATTCACCCCTCCACTTT. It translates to CASRRTGGSYNSPLHF. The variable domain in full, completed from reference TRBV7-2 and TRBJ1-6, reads GAGVSQSPSNKVTEKGKDVELRCDPISGHTALYWYRQSLGQGLEFLIYFQGNSAPDKSGLPSDRFSAERTGGSVSTLTIQRTQQEDSAVYLCASRRTGGSYNSPLHFGNGTRLTVT.

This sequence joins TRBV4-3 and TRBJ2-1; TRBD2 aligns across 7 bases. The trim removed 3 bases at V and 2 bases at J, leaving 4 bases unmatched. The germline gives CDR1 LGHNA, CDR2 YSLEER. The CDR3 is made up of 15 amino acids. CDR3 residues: CASSHPGGAYNEQFF. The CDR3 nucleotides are TGCGCCAGCAGCCACCCGGGAGGAGCCTACAATGAGCAGTTCTTC.

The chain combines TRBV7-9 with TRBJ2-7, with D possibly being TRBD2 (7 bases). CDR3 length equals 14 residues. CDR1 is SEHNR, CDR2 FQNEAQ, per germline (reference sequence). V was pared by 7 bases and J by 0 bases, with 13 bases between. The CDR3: CASTYGGASYEQYF. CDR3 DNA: TGTGCCAGCACCTATGGGGGGGCCTCCTACGAGCAGTACTTC. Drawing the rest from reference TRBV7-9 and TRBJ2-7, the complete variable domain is DTGVSQNPRHKITKRGQNVTFRCDPISEHNRLYWYRQTLGQGPEFLTYFQNEAQLEKSRLLSDRFSAERPKGSFSTLEIQRTEQGDSAMYLCASTYGGASYEQYFGPGTRLTVT.

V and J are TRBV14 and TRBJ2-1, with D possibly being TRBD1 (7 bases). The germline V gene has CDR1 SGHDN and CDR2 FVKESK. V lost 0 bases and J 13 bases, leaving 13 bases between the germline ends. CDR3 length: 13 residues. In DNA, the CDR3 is TGTGCCAGCAGCCAAGACAGGGGGGCTCATCAGTTCTTC. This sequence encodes CASSQDRGAHQFF.

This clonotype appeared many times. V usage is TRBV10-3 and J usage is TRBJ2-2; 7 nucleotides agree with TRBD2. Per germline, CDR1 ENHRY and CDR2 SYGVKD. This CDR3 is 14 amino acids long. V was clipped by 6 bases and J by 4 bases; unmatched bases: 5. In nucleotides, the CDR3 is TGTGCCATCAGGGCCAGCGGGACCACCGGGGAGCTGTTTTTT. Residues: CAIRASGTTGELFF.

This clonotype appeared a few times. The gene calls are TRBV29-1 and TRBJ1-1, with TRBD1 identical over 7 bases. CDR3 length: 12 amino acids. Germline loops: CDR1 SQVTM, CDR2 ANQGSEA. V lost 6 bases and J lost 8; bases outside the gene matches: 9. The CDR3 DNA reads TGCAGCGTCCAAATCTCGGGACAGGAAGCTTTCTTT. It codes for CSVQISGQEAFF.

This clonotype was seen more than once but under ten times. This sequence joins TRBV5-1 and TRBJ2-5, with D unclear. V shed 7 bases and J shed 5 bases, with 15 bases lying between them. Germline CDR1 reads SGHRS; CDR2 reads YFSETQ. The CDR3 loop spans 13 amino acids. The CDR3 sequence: CASASGPFETQYF. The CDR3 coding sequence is TGCGCCAGCGCTTCCGGGCCCTTCGAGACCCAGTACTTC.

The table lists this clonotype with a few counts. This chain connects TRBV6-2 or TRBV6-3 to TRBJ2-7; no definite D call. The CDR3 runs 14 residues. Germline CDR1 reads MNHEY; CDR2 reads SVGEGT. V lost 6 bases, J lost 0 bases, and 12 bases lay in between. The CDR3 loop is CASRPAVGSYEQYF. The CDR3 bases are TGTGCCAGCAGACCAGCCGTAGGCTCCTACGAGCAGTACTTC.